This TCR beta chain comes out of a study of OX40 agonist ivuxolimab in advanced cancers. The wider study: An agonistic human IgG2 monoclonal antibody against OX40 (CD134) was given.

The study's findings and limits: Dosing at 0.1 to 3.0 mg/kg was accompanied by clonal expansion of CD4+ and CD8+ blood T cells by week 6. Averaging showed that CD8+ T cells had more expanded clones than CD4+ did.

Clones were sequenced by immunoSEQ multiplex PCR, and TCRdb holds only the in-frame ones, with some missing. The table records about 53,000 clones, 79% of them present only once. Of note for this clone: The antigen is not known.

Baseline was the first blood sampling point, followed by cycle 4 day 1 and cycle 7 day 1. V was trimmed by 2 bases and J by 6 bases, leaving 11 bases between them. The germline V gene has CDR1 MDHEN and CDR2 SYDVKM. The CDR3 is 14 residues long. The rearrangement links TRBV28 to TRBJ1-5; D unresolved. The sample here was CD4+ or CD8+ T cells sorted from blood, taken in a trial of the OX40 agonist ivuxolimab. This TCR was recovered from an adult with an advanced solid tumor such as melanoma, head and neck, liver or kidney cancer. The CDR3 loop is CASSLPDHGQPQHF. CDR3 nucleotides: TGTGCCAGCAGTTTACCGGATCACGGTCAGCCCCAGCATTTT.